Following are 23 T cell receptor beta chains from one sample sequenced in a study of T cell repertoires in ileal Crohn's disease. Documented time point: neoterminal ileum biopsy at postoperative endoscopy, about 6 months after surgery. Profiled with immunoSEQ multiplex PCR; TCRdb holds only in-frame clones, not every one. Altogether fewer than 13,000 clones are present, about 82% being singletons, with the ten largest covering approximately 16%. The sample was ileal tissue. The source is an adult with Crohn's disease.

The CDR3 loop reads CASSDLWQGDGYTF. The CDR3 DNA sequence: TGTGCCAGCAGTGACTTGTGGCAGGGCGATGGCTACACCTTC. The V call is TRBV6-1, the J call TRBJ1-2, with TRBD1 as a possible D gene (5 bases). The V end lost 3 bases, the J end lost 6 bases, and 14 bases lay between the germline ends. This CDR3 contains 14 residues. Germline assignment: CDR1 MNHNS and CDR2 SASEGT.

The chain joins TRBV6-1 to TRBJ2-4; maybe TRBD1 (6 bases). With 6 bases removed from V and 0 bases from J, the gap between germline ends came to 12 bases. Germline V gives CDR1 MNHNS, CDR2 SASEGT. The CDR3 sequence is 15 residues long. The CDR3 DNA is TGTGCCAGCAGGTTGACAGGTACAGCCAAAAACATTCAGTACTTC. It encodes CASRLTGTAKNIQYF.

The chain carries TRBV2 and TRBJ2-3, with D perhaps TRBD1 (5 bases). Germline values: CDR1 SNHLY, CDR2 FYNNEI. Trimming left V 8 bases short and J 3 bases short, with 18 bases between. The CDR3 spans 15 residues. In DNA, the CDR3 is TGTGCCAGCGGGTACCCAGGGCAGAGGACAGATACGCAGTATTTT. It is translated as CASGYPGQRTDTQYF.

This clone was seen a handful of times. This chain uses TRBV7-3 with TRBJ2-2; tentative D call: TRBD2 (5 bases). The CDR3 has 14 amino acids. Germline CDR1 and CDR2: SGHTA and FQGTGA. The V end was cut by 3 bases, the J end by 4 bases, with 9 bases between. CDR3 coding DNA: TGTGCCAGCAGCTTGTGGGGAGTCACCGGGGAGCTGTTTTTT. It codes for CASSLWGVTGELFF.

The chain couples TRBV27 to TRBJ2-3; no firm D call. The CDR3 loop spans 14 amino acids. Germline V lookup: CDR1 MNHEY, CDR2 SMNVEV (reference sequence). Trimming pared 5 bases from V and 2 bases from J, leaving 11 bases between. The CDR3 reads CASSRLTFTDTQYF. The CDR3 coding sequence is TGTGCCAGCAGTAGACTCACCTTCACAGATACGCAGTATTTT.

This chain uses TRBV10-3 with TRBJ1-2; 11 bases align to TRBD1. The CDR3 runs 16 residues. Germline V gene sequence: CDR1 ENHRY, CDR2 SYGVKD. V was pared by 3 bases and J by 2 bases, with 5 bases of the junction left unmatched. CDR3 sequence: CAISDLRDRGNYGYTF. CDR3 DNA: TGTGCCATCAGTGATCTCCGGGACAGGGGGAACTATGGCTACACCTTC.

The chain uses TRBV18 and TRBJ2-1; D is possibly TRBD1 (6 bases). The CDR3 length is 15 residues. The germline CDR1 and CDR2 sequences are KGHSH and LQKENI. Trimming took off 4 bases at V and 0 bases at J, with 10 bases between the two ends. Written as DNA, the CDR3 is TGTGCCAGCTCACTACAGGGCCGCTCCTACAATGAGCAGTTCTTC. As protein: CASSLQGRSYNEQFF.

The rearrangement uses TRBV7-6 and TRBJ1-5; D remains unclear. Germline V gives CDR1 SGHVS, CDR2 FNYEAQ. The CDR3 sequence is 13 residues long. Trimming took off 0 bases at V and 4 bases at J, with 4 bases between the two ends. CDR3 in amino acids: CASSLAQNQPQHF. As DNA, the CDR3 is TGTGCCAGCAGCTTAGCGCAGAATCAGCCCCAGCATTTT. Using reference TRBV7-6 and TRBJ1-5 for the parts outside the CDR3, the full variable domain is GAGVSQSPRYKVTKRGQDVALRCDPISGHVSLYWYRQALGQGPEFLTYFNYEAQQDKSGLPNDRFSAERPEGSISTLTIQRTEQRDSAMYRCASSLAQNQPQHFGDGTRLSIL.

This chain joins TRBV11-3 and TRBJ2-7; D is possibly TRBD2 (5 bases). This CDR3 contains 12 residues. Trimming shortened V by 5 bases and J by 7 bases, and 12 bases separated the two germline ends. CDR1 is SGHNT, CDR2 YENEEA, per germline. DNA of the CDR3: TGTGCCAGCAGCCACAGCGGCGGTGAGCAGTACTTC. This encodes CASSHSGGEQYF.

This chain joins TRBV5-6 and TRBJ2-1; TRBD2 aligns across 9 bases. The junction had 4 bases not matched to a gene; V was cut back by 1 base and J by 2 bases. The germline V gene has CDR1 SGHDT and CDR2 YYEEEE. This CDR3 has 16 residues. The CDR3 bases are TGTGCCAGCAGCTTGACAGTAGCGGGGGCCTACAATGAGCAGTTCTTC. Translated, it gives CASSLTVAGAYNEQFF. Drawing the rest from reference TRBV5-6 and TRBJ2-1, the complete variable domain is DAGVTQSPTHLIKTRGQQVTLRCSPKSGHDTVSWYQQALGQGPQFIFQYYEEEERQRGNFPDRFSGHQFPNYSSELNVNALLLGDSALYLCASSLTVAGAYNEQFFGPGTRLTVL.

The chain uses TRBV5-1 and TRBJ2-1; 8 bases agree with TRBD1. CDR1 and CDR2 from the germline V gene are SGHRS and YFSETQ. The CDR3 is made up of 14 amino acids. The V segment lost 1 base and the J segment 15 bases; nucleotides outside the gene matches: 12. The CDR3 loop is CASSLTPDRGILFF. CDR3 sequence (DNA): TGCGCCAGCAGCTTGACACCCGACAGGGGTATTCTGTTCTTC.

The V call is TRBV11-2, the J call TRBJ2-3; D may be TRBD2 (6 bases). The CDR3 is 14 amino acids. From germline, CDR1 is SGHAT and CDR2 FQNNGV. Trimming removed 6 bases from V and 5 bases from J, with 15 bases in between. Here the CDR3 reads CASRRWRAQDTQYF. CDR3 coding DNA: TGTGCCAGCAGAAGGTGGAGGGCTCAAGATACGCAGTATTTT.

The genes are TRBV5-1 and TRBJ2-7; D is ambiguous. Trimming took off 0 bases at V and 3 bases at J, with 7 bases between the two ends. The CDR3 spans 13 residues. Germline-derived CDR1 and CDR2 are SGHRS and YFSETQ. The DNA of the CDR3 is TGCGCCAGCAGCTTGGTTGGCAGCTACGAGCAGTACTTC. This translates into CASSLVGSYEQYF.

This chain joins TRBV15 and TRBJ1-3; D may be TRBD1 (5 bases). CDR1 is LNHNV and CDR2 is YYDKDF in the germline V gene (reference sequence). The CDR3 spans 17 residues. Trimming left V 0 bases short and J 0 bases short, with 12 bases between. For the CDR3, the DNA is TGTGCCACCAGCAGAGATTATCGGGGGAGCTCTGGAAACACCATATATTTT. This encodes CATSRDYRGSSGNTIYF.

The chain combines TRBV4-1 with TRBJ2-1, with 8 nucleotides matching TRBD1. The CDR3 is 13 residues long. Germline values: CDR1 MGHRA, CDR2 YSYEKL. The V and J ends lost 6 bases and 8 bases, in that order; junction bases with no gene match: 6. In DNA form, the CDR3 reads TGCGCCAGCAGGCAGGGGGCTGGCGATGAGCAGTTCTTC. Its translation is CASRQGAGDEQFF.

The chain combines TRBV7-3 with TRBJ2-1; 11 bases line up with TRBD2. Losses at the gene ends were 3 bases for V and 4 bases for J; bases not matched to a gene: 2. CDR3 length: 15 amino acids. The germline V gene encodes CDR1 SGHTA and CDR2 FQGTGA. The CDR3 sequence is CASSFIAGGYNEQFF. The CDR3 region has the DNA TGTGCCAGCAGCTTCATAGCGGGAGGGTACAATGAGCAGTTCTTC.

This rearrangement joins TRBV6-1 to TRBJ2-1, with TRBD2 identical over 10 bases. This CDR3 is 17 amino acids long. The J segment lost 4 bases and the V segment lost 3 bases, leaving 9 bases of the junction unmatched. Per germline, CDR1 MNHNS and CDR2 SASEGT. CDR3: CASSEDPGLARYNEQFF. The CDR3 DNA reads TGTGCCAGCAGTGAGGACCCGGGACTAGCGAGATACAATGAGCAGTTCTTC.

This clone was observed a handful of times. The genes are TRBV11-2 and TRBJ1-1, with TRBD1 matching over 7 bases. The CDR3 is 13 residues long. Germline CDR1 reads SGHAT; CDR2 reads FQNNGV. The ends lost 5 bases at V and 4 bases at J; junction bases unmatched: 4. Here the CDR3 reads CASSTPGGTEAFF. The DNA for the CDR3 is TGTGCCAGCAGCACCCCAGGGGGCACTGAAGCTTTCTTT. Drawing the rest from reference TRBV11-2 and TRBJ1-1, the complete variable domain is EAGVAQSPRYKIIEKRQSVAFWCNPISGHATLYWYQQILGQGPKLLIQFQNNGVVDDSQLPKDRFSAERLKGVDSTLKIQPAKLEDSAVYLCASSTPGGTEAFFGQGTRLTVV.

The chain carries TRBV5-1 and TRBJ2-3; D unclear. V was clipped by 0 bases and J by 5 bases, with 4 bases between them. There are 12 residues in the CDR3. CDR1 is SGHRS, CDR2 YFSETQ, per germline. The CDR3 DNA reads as TGCGCCAGCAGCTTGGACAGAGATACGCAGTATTTT. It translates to CASSLDRDTQYF.

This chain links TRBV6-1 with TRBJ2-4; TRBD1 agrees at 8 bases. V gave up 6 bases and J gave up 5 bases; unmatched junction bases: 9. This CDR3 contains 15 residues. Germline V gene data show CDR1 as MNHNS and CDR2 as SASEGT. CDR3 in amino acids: CASSLLGTGENIQYF. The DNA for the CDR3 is TGTGCCAGCAGCCTATTAGGGACAGGTGAAAACATTCAGTACTTC.

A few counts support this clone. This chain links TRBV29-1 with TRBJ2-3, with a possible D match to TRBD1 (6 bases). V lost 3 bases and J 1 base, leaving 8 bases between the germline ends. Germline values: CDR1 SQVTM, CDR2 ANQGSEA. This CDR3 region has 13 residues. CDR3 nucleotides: TGCAGCGTTGACAGGGGAGGCACAGATACGCAGTATTTT. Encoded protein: CSVDRGGTDTQYF.

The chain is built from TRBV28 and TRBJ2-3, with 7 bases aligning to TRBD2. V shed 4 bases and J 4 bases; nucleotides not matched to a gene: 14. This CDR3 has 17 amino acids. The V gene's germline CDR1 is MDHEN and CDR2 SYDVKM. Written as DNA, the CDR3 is TGTGCCAGCAGTTCACCTTCGAGCGGGATCCCATCAGATACGCAGTATTTT. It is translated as CASSSPSSGIPSDTQYF.

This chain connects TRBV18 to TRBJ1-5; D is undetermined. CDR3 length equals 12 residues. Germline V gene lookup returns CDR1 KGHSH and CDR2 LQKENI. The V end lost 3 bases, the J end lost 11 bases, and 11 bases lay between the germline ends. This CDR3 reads CASSPIFLAQHF. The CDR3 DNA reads TGTGCCAGCTCACCGATATTCTTAGCCCAGCATTTT. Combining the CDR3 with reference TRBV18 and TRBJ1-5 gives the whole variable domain NAGVMQNPRHLVRRRGQEARLRCSPMKGHSHVYWYRQLPEEGLKFMVYLQKENIIDESGMPKERFSAEFPKEGPSILRIQQVVRGDSAAYFCASSPIFLAQHFGDGTRLSIL.